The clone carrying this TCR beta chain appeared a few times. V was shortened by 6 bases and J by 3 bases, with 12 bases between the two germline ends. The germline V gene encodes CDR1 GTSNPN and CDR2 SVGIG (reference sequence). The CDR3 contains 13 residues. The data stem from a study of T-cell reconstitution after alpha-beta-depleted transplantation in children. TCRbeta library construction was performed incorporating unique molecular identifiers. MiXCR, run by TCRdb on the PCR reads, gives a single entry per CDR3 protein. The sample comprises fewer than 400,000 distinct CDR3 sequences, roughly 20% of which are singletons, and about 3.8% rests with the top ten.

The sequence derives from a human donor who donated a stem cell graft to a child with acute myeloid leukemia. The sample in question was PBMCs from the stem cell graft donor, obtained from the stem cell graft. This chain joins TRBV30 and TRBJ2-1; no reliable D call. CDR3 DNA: TGTGCCTGCCTCCACTTGGGCTACAATGAGCAGTTCTTC. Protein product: CACLHLGYNEQFF.